This section outlines one TCR beta chain sequence together with its context. The antigen is undetermined. This likely comes from a read error, as the CDR3 has no conserved phenylalanine or tryptophan at its end. The data are from a study of molecular identifiers for immune sequencing clone quantification. Study-wide results and limits: Effector cells kept over 97% of their molecules in clones above 20 RNA copies, while naive cells kept under 1% there.

Looked up from germline, CDR1 is SNHLY and CDR2 is FYNNEI. CDR3 length: 15 residues. Trimming left V 10 bases short and J 0 bases short, with 19 bases between. Making the bulk TCR libraries relied on previously described methods and listed TCR primers. TCRdb analysed the PCR reads with MiXCR anew, one entry per CDR3 protein. The repertoire consists of about 53,000 distinct CDR3 sequences, with roughly 38% occurring once and the leading ten covering 3.5% to 4%. This TCR was recovered from a human donor in good health. Some libraries in this study had Jurkat cell RNA spiked in. Sequencing was done on a sample of naive CD8+ T cells from blood, with Jurkat cell RNA spiked in. Noted subset: FACS-sorted CD8+CD4-CCR7+CD45RA+ naive T cells. The chain uses TRBV2 and TRBJ2-7, with D maybe TRBD1 (7 bases). The DNA of the CDR3 is TGTGCCACCCAGGGGGAGCGGGCCACCTCCTACGAGCAGTACTAC. Translation: CATQGERATSYEQYY.